The sequence of this T cell receptor beta chain was determined in a study of cytomegalovirus exposure and HLA in healthy donors. In the case of this clone: Its matching antigen is unknown.

Primers: 60 Vbeta forward and 13 Jbeta reverse. Only in-frame clones appear in the TCRdb table, and some are missing; sequencing was by immunoSEQ multiplex PCR. The sample records about 160,000 clones, 65% to 85% being singletons. The CDR3 extends over 14 amino acids. Trimming left V 5 bases short and J 2 bases short, with 12 bases between. Germline-derived CDR1 and CDR2 are LNHDA and SQIVND (reference sequence). General study findings and limits: No immune exposure information besides CMV serostatus was available. Later, an analysis found that common viral pathogens appeared to be linked with several of the most significant clusters. Compared with the roughly 700-donor mean, an Asian-associated ancestry cluster reportedly had fewer N-insertions, according to a later analysis.

This clonotype was sampled from a man between 35 and 55 years old in good health and CMV-seropositive. The V call is TRBV19, the J call TRBJ1-2; perhaps TRBD1 as D (6 bases). The sample taken for sequencing was PBMCs. The CDR3 here is CASSLAGANYGYTF. In nucleotides, the CDR3 is TGTGCCAGTAGTTTAGCAGGGGCAAACTATGGCTACACCTTC.